The clone carrying this T cell receptor beta chain came up a few times. Its matching antigen is unknown. With 4 bases removed from V and 2 bases from J, the gap between germline ends came to 9 bases. This CDR3 has 14 residues. This record comes from a study of identical twins. Study-wide findings and caveats: Twin sharing of out-of-frame TCR alpha was underestimated by models in monozygotic pairs.

Carrying unique molecular identifiers, the cDNA also gained a universal primer site through template switching. Each CDR3 protein is one row after TCRdb ran MiXCR on the 5' RACE reads. Among hundreds of thousands of distinct CDR3 sequences listed, around 20% were seen once. Separately, the same data were catalogued under a study of T cells expressing NK-cell markers.

Sequencing was carried out using PBMCs. The chain has TRBV12-3 or TRBV12-4 and TRBJ1-3; D remains ambiguous. This TCR derives from a woman aged 18-29 years in good health. In DNA, the CDR3 is TGTGCCAGCAGTTGGGTGCGGACTGGAAACACCATATATTTT. Translation: CASSWVRTGNTIYF.